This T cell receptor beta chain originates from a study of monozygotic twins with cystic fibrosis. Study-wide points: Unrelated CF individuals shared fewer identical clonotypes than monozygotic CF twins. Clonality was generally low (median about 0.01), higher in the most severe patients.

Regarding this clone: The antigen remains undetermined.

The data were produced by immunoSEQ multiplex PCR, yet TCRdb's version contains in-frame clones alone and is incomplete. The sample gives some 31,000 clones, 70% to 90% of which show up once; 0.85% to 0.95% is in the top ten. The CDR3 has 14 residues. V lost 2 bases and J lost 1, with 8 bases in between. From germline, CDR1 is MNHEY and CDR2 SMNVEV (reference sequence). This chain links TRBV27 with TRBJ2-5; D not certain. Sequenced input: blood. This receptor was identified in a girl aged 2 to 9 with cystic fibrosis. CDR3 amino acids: CASSLQNVQETQYF. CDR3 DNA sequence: TGTGCCAGCAGTTTACAAAACGTCCAAGAGACCCAGTACTTC.